Presented here are 3 T cell receptor beta chains from one specimen sequenced in a study of PD-1 blockade in classical Hodgkin lymphoma. Time point in this sample: cycle 4 day 1 (C4D1), after less than seven weeks of nivolumab. Every patient was affected by relapse after autologous stem cell transplantation, while exposure to brentuximab vedotin was not uniform. Method: immunoSEQ multiplex PCR; TCRdb's copy keeps in-frame clones and lacks some. Of 96,000 or so clones in the sample, 90% to 95% are singletons; the top ten hold less than 2%. The material was peripheral blood mononuclear cells (PBMCs), obtained before the fourth cycle of nivolumab. The receptors come from a human donor with classical Hodgkin lymphoma.

This clone appeared a single time. V gene TRBV18 combines with J gene TRBJ1-1; D is uncertain. This CDR3 comprises 14 residues. The germline V and J ends were trimmed by 4 bases and 1 base, with 10 bases remaining between them. Per germline, CDR1 KGHSH and CDR2 LQKENI. Written as DNA, the CDR3 is TGTGCCAGCTCACTTGTTGTGGGGAACACTGAAGCTTTCTTT. Residues: CASSLVVGNTEAFF.

CDR3 in DNA: TGTGCCAGCAGCTTGGGGCTAGCGGGAGAGTCCTACGAGCAGTACTTC. This codes for CASSLGLAGESYEQYF. The chain couples TRBV5-4 to TRBJ2-7; 10 bases are shared with TRBD2. CDR1 and CDR2 (germline): SGHNT, YYREEE (reference sequence). The V segment lost 0 bases and the J segment 1 base; nucleotides outside the gene matches: 4. This CDR3 has 16 residues. The entire variable domain, with the rest obtained from reference TRBV5-4 and TRBJ2-7, is as follows: ETGVTQSPTHLIKTRGQQVTLRCSSQSGHNTVSWYQQALGQGPQFIFQYYREEENGRGNFPPRFSGLQFPNYSSELNVNALELDDSALYLCASSLGLAGESYEQYFGPGTRLTVT.

This clone was observed once. The V and J genes are TRBV27 and TRBJ2-7; 8 nucleotides line up with TRBD2. Germline CDR1 MNHEY, CDR2 SMNVEV (reference sequence). Losses at the gene ends were 2 bases for V and 2 bases for J; bases not matched to a gene: 5. The CDR3 covers 15 residues. The CDR3 DNA follows: TGTGCCAGCAGTTTACAGGGACTAGGAACCTACGAGCAGTACTTC. This translates into CASSLQGLGTYEQYF.